The 28 T cell receptor beta chains below come from one sample, sequenced in a study of Graves' ophthalmopathy and Graves' hyperthyroidism. For repertoire sequencing, the TCR beta CDR3 regions were amplified from RNA transcripts. RT-PCR in the first round used HTBI primers; a second-round multiplex PCR followed. Each CDR3 protein gets one entry after TCRdb re-called the multiplex PCR reads with MiXCR. The sample yields approximately 640,000 distinct CDR3 sequences, 35% to 45% seen once. Specimen: peripheral blood. These TCRs come from an adult man with Graves' ophthalmopathy.

In this sample, this clonotype turned up once. For the CDR3, the DNA is TGTGCCAGCAGCTTAAAGGCTAGAAGCACAGATACGCAGTATTTT. This codes for CASSLKARSTDTQYF. The chain is built from TRBV7-3 and TRBJ2-3; no firm D call. Trimming removed 1 base from V and 0 bases from J, with 8 bases in between. Germline CDR1 reads SGHTA; CDR2 reads FQGTGA. The CDR3 spans 15 residues.

The V gene is TRBV19, the J gene TRBJ2-2; 10 nucleotides match TRBD1. Germline trimming cut 5 bases from V and 6 bases from J; bases unmatched to any gene: 9. The CDR3 length is 16 residues. The germline V gene encodes CDR1 LNHDA and CDR2 SQIVND (reference sequence). CDR3 in DNA: TGTGCCAGTAGTTTCCGGGACAGGGGCCTTCCCGGGGAGCTGTTTTTT. The encoded protein is CASSFRDRGLPGELFF.

There are many counts of this clonotype. The CDR3 nucleotides read TGTGCCAGCAGCTCGGACGGGCAGCGCGGGAAACTGTTTTTT. Translating it yields CASSSDGQRGKLFF. The chain links TRBV7-9 to TRBJ1-4; D ambiguous. The CDR3 consists of 14 residues. V shed 4 bases and J shed 11 bases, with 17 bases lying between them. Germline assignment: CDR1 SEHNR and CDR2 FQNEAQ (reference sequence).

This clonotype was picked up a small number of times. The rearrangement links TRBV20-1 to TRBJ2-7, with 8 bases lining up with TRBD1. This CDR3 contains 14 residues. After removal of 6 bases from V and 7 bases from J, the junction contained 14 bases not matched to a gene. Germline loops: CDR1 DFQATT, CDR2 SNEGSKA (reference sequence). The CDR3 reads CSATPGTGFQEQYF. DNA of the CDR3: TGCAGTGCCACCCCCGGGACAGGTTTCCAAGAGCAGTACTTC.

This clonotype occurred many times. The chain uses TRBV7-9 and TRBJ2-5, with TRBD2 identical over 7 bases. CDR3 length: 14 amino acids. Germline CDR1 SEHNR, CDR2 FQNEAQ (reference sequence). The J segment lost 4 bases and the V segment lost 5 bases, leaving 7 bases of the junction unmatched. CDR3 amino acids: CASSRGGEGETQYF. CDR3 DNA: TGTGCCAGCAGCCGTGGTGGGGAGGGAGAGACCCAGTACTTC. Full variable domain (missing parts from reference TRBV7-9 and TRBJ2-5): DTGVSQNPRHKITKRGQNVTFRCDPISEHNRLYWYRQTLGQGPEFLTYFQNEAQLEKSRLLSDRFSAERPKGSFSTLEIQRTEQGDSAMYLCASSRGGEGETQYFGPGTRLLVL.

In this sample, this clonotype turned up many times. The chain has TRBV25-1 and TRBJ1-1; no clear D gene. The germline CDR1 and CDR2 sequences are MGHDK and SYGVNS. The length of the CDR3 is 12 residues. V lost 6 bases, J lost 1 base, and 6 bases lay in between. The CDR3 spells CASRKQNTEAFF. As DNA, the CDR3 is TGTGCCAGCAGGAAGCAGAACACTGAAGCTTTCTTT.

This clonotype was found many times. This chain connects TRBV7-8 to TRBJ2-7; a weak D match, TRBD1 (5 bases). V dropped 5 bases and J dropped 1 base, with 12 bases sitting between them. Germline-derived CDR1 and CDR2 are SGHVS and FQNEAQ. CDR3 length: 14 amino acids. The CDR3 sequence is CASSETPGSYEQYF. In DNA form, the CDR3 reads TGTGCCAGCAGCGAAACCCCAGGGTCCTACGAGCAGTACTTC.

V is TRBV19 and J is TRBJ1-1; D possibly corresponds to TRBD1 (6 bases). CDR3 size: 16 residues. V dropped 3 bases and J dropped 1 base, with 15 bases sitting between them. The germline V gene encodes CDR1 LNHDA and CDR2 SQIVND (reference sequence). The CDR3 protein is CASSMGWGPENTEAFF. As DNA, the CDR3 is TGTGCCAGTAGTATGGGGTGGGGGCCAGAGAACACTGAAGCTTTCTTT. The full variable domain, rest sourced from reference TRBV19 and TRBJ1-1, is DGGITQSPKYLFRKEGQNVTLSCEQNLNHDAMYWYRQDPGQGLRLIYYSQIVNDFQKGDIAEGYSVSREKKESFPLTVTSAQKNPTAFYLCASSMGWGPENTEAFFGQGTRLTVV.

This clonotype was picked up many times. This rearrangement joins TRBV7-8 to TRBJ2-3; D is perhaps TRBD1 or TRBD2 (5 bases each). The CDR3 extends over 14 amino acids. CDR1 and CDR2 (germline): SGHVS, FQNEAQ. V was cut by 5 bases and J by 9 bases, with 18 bases left in between. The CDR3 DNA sequence: TGTGCCAGCAGCGTCGCCGGGACGGTCGGGACGCAGTATTTT. Translation: CASSVAGTVGTQYF. The whole variable domain, remainder taken from reference TRBV7-8 and TRBJ2-3, is GAGVSQSPRYKVAKRGQDVALRCDPISGHVSLFWYQQALGQGPEFLTYFQNEAQLDKSGLPSDRFFAERPEGSVSTLKIQRTQQEDSAVYLCASSVAGTVGTQYFGPGTRLTVL.

In the case of this clonotype: This may be a read error, as it is one base from a much larger clone. Because it lacks the conserved phenylalanine or tryptophan at the end, this CDR3 is likely a read error. The DNA for the CDR3 is TGTGCCAGCAGCCAAGATACGGGAAGAACTGAAGCTTTCCTT. It yields the protein CASSQDTGRTEAFL. V usage is TRBV7-2 and J usage is TRBJ1-1; D uncertain. Germline V gene data show CDR1 as SGHTA and CDR2 as FQGNSA. V gave up 5 bases and J gave up 5 bases, with 15 bases separating them. The CDR3 is 14 amino acids.

The CDR3 coding sequence is TGTGCCAGCAGCTTAGCACAGGGGAGTGGAGAGACCCAGTACTTC. Protein product: CASSLAQGSGETQYF. The genes are TRBV7-9 and TRBJ2-5, with 7 bases matching TRBD1. CDR1 and CDR2 (germline): SEHNR, FQNEAQ (reference sequence). Germline trimming cut 0 bases from V and 4 bases from J; bases unmatched to any gene: 5. This CDR3 comprises 15 residues.

The chain carries TRBV20-1 and TRBJ1-6, with 7 nucleotides matching TRBD1. Germline trimming cut 6 bases from V and 7 bases from J; bases unmatched to any gene: 6. CDR1 DFQATT and CDR2 SNEGSKA come from the germline V gene (reference sequence). The CDR3 loop spans 13 amino acids. The CDR3 sequence is CSAKTGTNSPLHF. The CDR3 nucleotides read TGCAGTGCCAAGACAGGGACGAATTCACCCCTCCACTTT.

This clonotype was seen at least ten times. The chain uses TRBV19 and TRBJ1-1, with D possibly TRBD1 on 6 matching bases. The length of the CDR3 is 14 residues. In germline, CDR1 is LNHDA, CDR2 SQIVND (reference sequence). The ends were cut back, 6 bases at V and 3 bases at J, with 14 bases in the middle. Written as DNA, the CDR3 is TGTGCCAGTAGGCCACAGGGTTTGGACACTGAAGCTTTCTTT. Translation gives CASRPQGLDTEAFF.

The table lists this clonotype with many counts. J is TRBJ1-6 and V is TRBV2, with D unresolved. From germline, CDR1 is SNHLY and CDR2 FYNNEI. V lost 2 bases to trimming and J lost 7 bases, with 15 bases between them. This CDR3 spans 16 amino acids. The CDR3 nucleotides read TGTGCCAGCAGTGAAAACTCTTACAGCCCGAATTCACCCCTCCACTTT. Its translation is CASSENSYSPNSPLHF.

This clonotype has a count of ten or more. The chain uses TRBV29-1 and TRBJ1-1; perhaps TRBD1 as D (5 bases). Germline loops: CDR1 SQVTM, CDR2 ANQGSEA. V lost 3 bases to trimming and J lost 1 base, with 9 bases between them. The CDR3 sequence is 13 residues long. CDR3 in DNA: TGCAGCGTTGATGATCAGGGGAACACTGAAGCTTTCTTT. Protein sequence: CSVDDQGNTEAFF.

As concerns this clonotype: It may be a read error: a sequence one base away is much more abundant. V is TRBV19 and J is TRBJ1-2; D remains ambiguous. This CDR3 has 16 amino acids. The germline CDR1 and CDR2 sequences are LNHDA and SQIVND (reference sequence). CDR3 nucleotide sequence: TGTGCCAGTAGTGTAGATCGGGTACACCTCAACTATGGCTACACCTTC. As protein: CASSVDRVHLNYGYTF.

The chain uses TRBV15 and TRBJ1-6; TRBD1 might be the D (6 bases). The CDR3 length is 13 residues. V lost 5 bases to trimming and J lost 13 bases, with 15 bases between them. CDR1 LNHNV and CDR2 YYDKDF come from the germline V gene (reference sequence). CDR3 in amino acids: CATSVGTYGPLHF. The CDR3 DNA reads TGTGCCACCAGCGTCGGGACATATGGGCCCCTCCACTTT.

This clonotype came up many times. The chain combines TRBV10-3 with TRBJ1-2, with 10 bases fitting TRBD1. Germline V gene lookup returns CDR1 ENHRY and CDR2 SYGVKD. V dropped 10 bases and J dropped 5; count of bases not matched to a gene: 13. The CDR3 has 15 residues. The CDR3 here is CATTRTGTGAYGYTF. In nucleotides, the CDR3 is TGTGCCACCACTAGAACCGGGACAGGGGCATATGGCTACACCTTC.

This clonotype was recorded at least ten times. The chain couples TRBV29-1 to TRBJ2-7; TRBD2 matches 9 bases. Germline CDR1 and CDR2: SQVTM and ANQGSEA. Trimming at V came to 4 bases and at J to 0 bases, leaving 1 base not matched to a gene. The CDR3 is made up of 13 amino acids. The CDR3 spells CSVVAGDSYEQYF. The CDR3 nucleotides are TGCAGCGTTGTAGCGGGAGACTCCTACGAGCAGTACTTC.

The V call is TRBV12-3 or TRBV12-4, the J call TRBJ1-5, with unresolved D. The CDR3 is 15 amino acids. Trimming removed 6 bases at V and 2 bases at J, with 14 bases between. This chain's CDR3 is CASRPGLRGNQPQHF. CDR3 sequence (DNA): TGTGCCAGCAGACCCGGACTCCGGGGCAATCAGCCCCAGCATTTT.

This clonotype was counted ten times or more. The rearrangement links TRBV19 to TRBJ1-1; TRBD1 might be the D (5 bases). Trimming took off 6 bases at V and 6 bases at J, with 17 bases between the two ends. Germline values: CDR1 LNHDA, CDR2 SQIVND (reference sequence). The length of the CDR3 is 14 residues. In DNA form, the CDR3 reads TGTGCCAGTAGGGGGCGCGGAGGGTCCCCTGAAGCTTTCTTT. Residues: CASRGRGGSPEAFF.

This clonotype was detected many times. The J gene is TRBJ2-7, the V gene TRBV13, with D possibly TRBD2 on 6 matching bases. The V gene lost 5 bases and the J gene lost 2 bases, with 19 bases spanning the gap. Germline V CDR1 and CDR2: PRHDT, FYEKMQ (reference sequence). This CDR3 is 16 amino acids long. CDR3 region: CASSAPTGEAPYEQYF. The CDR3 bases are TGTGCCAGCAGCGCCCCTACGGGGGAGGCCCCCTACGAGCAGTACTTC.

The chain combines TRBV29-1 with TRBJ1-1; D may be TRBD1 (5 bases). V lost 7 bases and J 2 bases, leaving 8 bases between the germline ends. Germline V gene data show CDR1 as SQVTM and CDR2 as ANQGSEA. CDR3 length equals 11 residues. The CDR3 reads CSGQQNTEAFF. The DNA of the CDR3 is TGCAGCGGACAGCAAAACACTGAAGCTTTCTTT.

The genes are TRBV5-1 and TRBJ1-4, with TRBD1 identical over 8 bases. With 4 bases clipped from V and 11 bases from J, the junction kept 7 bases outside the gene matches. CDR1 is SGHRS and CDR2 is YFSETQ in the germline V gene. The CDR3 extends over 13 amino acids. DNA for the CDR3: TGCGCCAGCAGCCAAGGTACAGGGGGGAAACTGTTTTTT. Translating it yields CASSQGTGGKLFF. Full variable domain (outside the CDR3, taken from reference TRBV5-1 and TRBJ1-4): KAGVTQTPRYLIKTRGQQVTLSCSPISGHRSVSWYQQTPGQGLQFLFEYFSETQRNKGNFPGRFSGRQFSNSRSEMNVSTLELGDSALYLCASSQGTGGKLFFGSGTQLSVL.

At least ten counts were recorded for this clonotype. This chain joins TRBV7-3 and TRBJ2-2, with no clear D. The length of the CDR3 is 13 residues. Germline CDR1 reads SGHTA; CDR2 reads FQGTGA. V was pared by 2 bases and J by 6 bases, with 7 bases between. CDR3 nucleotides: TGTGCCAGCAGCTTATCAAGGGCCGGGGAGCTGTTTTTT. Protein sequence: CASSLSRAGELFF.

In this sample, this clonotype turned up once. The rearrangement uses TRBV19 and TRBJ2-7, with 10 bases aligning to TRBD2. Germline CDR1 reads LNHDA; CDR2 reads SQIVND (reference sequence). The CDR3 is 15 residues long. V was clipped by 9 bases and J by 4 bases; unmatched bases: 12. The CDR3: CASSTSSGSWYEQYF. CDR3 nucleotides: TGTGCCAGCAGCACCTCTAGCGGGAGCTGGTACGAGCAGTACTTC.

In the case of this clonotype: Just one base apart from a much larger clone, this may be a read error. Since the CDR3 does not end with the conserved phenylalanine or tryptophan, this likely comes from a read error. This chain joins TRBV5-6 and TRBJ1-1; 7 bases align to TRBD1. This CDR3 is 13 amino acids long. V was clipped by 3 bases and J by 4 bases; unmatched bases: 3. CDR1 is SGHDT, CDR2 YYEEEE, per germline. The CDR3 reads CASSSGQITEAFL. CDR3 nucleotides: TGTGCCAGCAGCTCGGGACAGATCACTGAAGCTTTCCTT.

The J gene is TRBJ1-6, the V gene TRBV20-1; D is possibly TRBD1 (6 bases). This CDR3 is 18 amino acids long. V dropped 5 bases and J dropped 8 bases, with 28 bases sitting between them. Germline CDR1 is DFQATT and CDR2 is SNEGSKA (reference sequence). The CDR3 sequence is CSAPTPGQGKPWHSPLHF. In DNA, the CDR3 is TGCAGTGCTCCCACTCCGGGACAAGGGAAACCCTGGCATTCACCCCTCCACTTT.